This T cell receptor (beta chain) was observed in a study of shared T cell receptors in the human thymus. Sequenced by immunoSEQ multiplex PCR; TCRdb stores in-frame clones only, minus some. This sample has approximately 580,000 clones, with around three quarters found just once. Germline values: CDR1 LNHNV, CDR2 YYDKDF (reference sequence). The V end was cut by 6 bases, the J end by 2 bases, with 15 bases between. This CDR3 region has 15 residues. In addition, the sample was reused for a study of human thymus T cells. As that study records: Infants, healthy and Finnish, who were having corrective surgery for congenital heart defects served as donors. It was from resections taken during corrective heart surgery that the thymus tissue came. Thymic repertoires of unrelated individuals were reported in related research to overlap highly.

Sequencing was performed on thymocytes. This sequence was found in a boy in the first two years of life with a congenital heart defect. V and J are TRBV15 and TRBJ2-3; no reliable D call. CDR3 coding DNA: TGTGCCACCAGTACCCAGGATACCTACACAGATACGCAGTATTTT. It codes for CATSTQDTYTDTQYF. Full variable domain (remainder filled in from reference TRBV15 and TRBJ2-3): DAMVIQNPRYQVTQFGKPVTLSCSQTLNHNVMYWYQQKSSQAPKLLFHYYDKDFNNEADTPDNFQSRRPNTSFCFLDIRSPGLGDTAMYLCATSTQDTYTDTQYFGPGTRLTVL.